The 10 T cell receptor beta chains given below trace back to one sample, sequenced in a study of cytomegalovirus exposure and HLA in healthy donors. PCR amplification relied on 60 Vbeta primers (plus 13 Jbeta primers). Libraries were prepared by immunoSEQ multiplex PCR; TCRdb keeps only in-frame clonotypes and omits some of them. Here the sample spans tens of thousands of clones, about four fifths being singletons. The sample taken for sequencing was PBMCs. Receptors originate from a man aged 50 to 60 in good health and CMV-seronegative.

This clone was recorded only once. The CDR3: CASSPSGGYNEQFF. In DNA form, the CDR3 reads TGTGCCAGCTCACCCTCAGGAGGCTACAATGAGCAGTTCTTC. The chain couples TRBV18 to TRBJ2-1, with D possibly being TRBD2 (5 bases). V was clipped by 3 bases and J by 3 bases, with 9 bases between them. This CDR3 comprises 14 residues. Germline V gene sequence: CDR1 KGHSH, CDR2 LQKENI.

The J gene is TRBJ2-5, the V gene TRBV19, with 7 bases fitting TRBD1. The germline V gene encodes CDR1 LNHDA and CDR2 SQIVND (reference sequence). Unmatched junction bases numbered 2, after V lost 7 bases and J lost 0 bases. The CDR3 runs 13 residues. This chain's CDR3 is CASMGTDQETQYF. The DNA of the CDR3 is TGTGCCAGTATGGGGACAGACCAAGAGACCCAGTACTTC.

This rearrangement joins TRBV6-6 to TRBJ1-2; no clear D. V was trimmed by 2 bases and J by 4 bases, leaving 11 bases between them. The CDR3 consists of 14 residues. Germline CDR1 and CDR2: MNHNY and SVGAGI (reference sequence). This CDR3 reads CASSYLQESYGYTF. DNA of the CDR3: TGTGCCAGCAGTTACCTTCAGGAAAGCTATGGCTACACCTTC.

This clone came up a few times. The rearrangement joins TRBV2 to TRBJ1-4; 9 bases agree with TRBD1. Germline V gives CDR1 SNHLY, CDR2 FYNNEI. The CDR3 totals 15 residues. Trimming removed 7 bases from V and 7 bases from J; junction bases left unmatched: 10. This CDR3 reads CASTFSPGQGEKLFF. CDR3 bases: TGTGCCAGCACGTTTAGTCCGGGACAGGGTGAAAAACTGTTTTTT.

As concerns this clone: One end of the junction fails to match germline, which may point to a read error. CDR3 bases: TGTGCTAGCAGTCTGGGACAGGGAAACTACGAGCAGTACTTC. Translation: CASSLGQGNYEQYF. This sequence joins TRBV7-7 and TRBJ2-7; 9 nucleotides line up with TRBD1. Per the germline V gene, CDR1 is SSHAT and CDR2 is FNYEAQ (reference sequence). The CDR3 spans 14 residues.

The chain uses TRBV18 and TRBJ2-1; 7 bases are shared with TRBD1. Losses at the gene ends were 5 bases for V and 5 bases for J; bases not matched to a gene: 6. CDR1 KGHSH and CDR2 LQKENI come from the germline V gene. This CDR3 has 14 residues. This CDR3 reads CASSIGGQDNEQFF. DNA of the CDR3: TGTGCCAGCTCAATCGGCGGACAGGACAATGAGCAGTTCTTC.

The chain is built from TRBV7-9 and TRBJ2-7; 8 bases align to TRBD1. This CDR3 spans 16 amino acids. After removal of 1 base from V and 6 bases from J, the junction contained 11 bases not matched to a gene. Germline values: CDR1 SEHNR, CDR2 FQNEAQ (reference sequence). The CDR3 spells CASSLEWGQGAGEQYF. For the CDR3, the DNA is TGTGCCAGCAGCTTAGAGTGGGGCCAGGGGGCTGGCGAGCAGTACTTC. Together with reference TRBV7-9 and TRBJ2-7, the CDR3 gives the full variable domain: DTGVSQNPRHKITKRGQNVTFRCDPISEHNRLYWYRQTLGQGPEFLTYFQNEAQLEKSRLLSDRFSAERPKGSFSTLEIQRTEQGDSAMYLCASSLEWGQGAGEQYFGPGTRLTVT.

J is TRBJ2-1 and V is TRBV28; 7 bases are shared with TRBD2. Losses at the gene ends were 2 bases for V and 8 bases for J; bases not matched to a gene: 6. CDR1 and CDR2 from the germline V gene are MDHEN and SYDVKM. This CDR3 region has 14 residues. In nucleotides, the CDR3 is TGTGCCAGCAGTTTACGGCGGGAGAGCGATGAGCAGTTCTTC. Translated: CASSLRRESDEQFF.

This clone was seen a single time. The rearrangement joins TRBV28 to TRBJ2-1; D is undetermined. Trimming stripped 6 bases from V and 11 bases from J, with 23 bases between. CDR3 size: 15 residues. Germline CDR1 and CDR2: MDHEN and SYDVKM. The CDR3 sequence is CASRGIDILNIKQFF. CDR3 nucleotides: TGTGCCAGCAGGGGCATTGACATCCTCAACATTAAGCAGTTCTTC.

The rearrangement links TRBV2 to TRBJ2-2, with TRBD2 as a possible D gene (6 bases). The V end lost 7 bases, the J end lost 4 bases, and 16 bases lay between the germline ends. CDR1 and CDR2 from the germline V gene are SNHLY and FYNNEI. The CDR3 contains 15 residues. Written as DNA, the CDR3 is TGTGCCAGCACGGTTGGGGAGGAGGGCACCGGGGAGCTGTTTTTT. Encoded protein: CASTVGEEGTGELFF.